One sample yielded the 31 T cell receptor beta chains listed below, sequenced in a study of lung T cells in sarcoidosis with Löfgren's syndrome. One entry per CDR3 protein, called by TCRdb with MiXCR from the reads. The table shows 20,000 or so distinct CDR3 sequences, with 20% to 25% occurring only once. The sample was CD4+ T cells from PBMCs. These receptors were taken from a human donor with sarcoidosis (Löfgren's syndrome or another form), or a control subject (not recorded which).

Notes on this clonotype: A much larger clone lies a single base off, so this may be a read error. The V and J genes are TRBV18 and TRBJ2-3; D not resolved. There are 16 residues in the CDR3. Germline CDR1 is KGHSH and CDR2 is LQKENI. The V end lost 4 bases, the J end lost 4 bases, and 18 bases lay between the germline ends. Written as DNA, the CDR3 is TGTGCCAGCTCACTCTCATCCCCCGTGGGTCCAGATACGCAGTATTTT. Protein sequence: CASSLSSPVGPDTQYF.

This clonotype showed up many times. The J gene is TRBJ2-7, the V gene TRBV29-1; 8 bases match TRBD1. Germline-derived CDR1 and CDR2 are SQVTM and ANQGSEA. The CDR3 has 16 residues. V shed 1 base and J 5 bases; nucleotides not matched to a gene: 13. CDR3 bases: TGCAGCGTTGAAGGGGGAAGGACGGCAGGGGGCAACGAGCAGTACTTC. This translates into CSVEGGRTAGGNEQYF.

This chain links TRBV5-5 with TRBJ1-6; TRBD1 agrees at 7 bases. The CDR3 consists of 15 residues. V trimming: 0 bases; J trimming: 6 bases; junction bases outside the gene matches: 3. Germline CDR1 is SGHKS and CDR2 is YYEKEE (reference sequence). The CDR3 DNA is TGTGCCAGCAGCTTGGCGACAGGGAGTAATTCACCCCTCCACTTT. This translates into CASSLATGSNSPLHF.

In its sample, this clonotype is medium-sized. This chain connects TRBV28 to TRBJ2-5; TRBD1 agrees at 8 bases. V lost 6 bases, J lost 5 bases, and 5 bases stayed unmatched. Germline V gene data show CDR1 as MDHEN and CDR2 as SYDVKM. The CDR3 covers 13 residues. The CDR3 DNA sequence: TGTGCCAGCAGGTCAGGGGGCGGGGAGACCCAGTACTTC. It is translated as CASRSGGGETQYF.

This clonotype occurred many times. This chain's CDR3 is CASSLSGLKETQYF. The CDR3 nucleotides read TGTGCCAGCAGCTTATCCGGATTGAAGGAGACCCAGTACTTC. The V call is TRBV7-2, the J call TRBJ2-5; no firm D call. The V gene lost 2 bases and the J gene lost 5 bases, with 12 bases spanning the gap. In germline, CDR1 is SGHTA, CDR2 FQGNSA. There are 14 residues in the CDR3. Filled out from reference TRBV7-2 and TRBJ2-5, the complete variable domain reads GAGVSQSPSNKVTEKGKDVELRCDPISGHTALYWYRQSLGQGLEFLIYFQGNSAPDKSGLPSDRFSAERTGGSVSTLTIQRTQQEDSAVYLCASSLSGLKETQYFGPGTRLLVL.

About this clonotype: Since a much larger clone is just one base distant, this may be a read error. The CDR3 end shows no conserved phenylalanine or tryptophan, and so a read error is likely. The chain uses TRBV19 and TRBJ1-5; TRBD1 agrees at 7 bases. This CDR3 contains 15 residues. CDR1 LNHDA and CDR2 SQIVND come from the germline V gene (reference sequence). Trimming removed 6 bases from V and 2 bases from J; junction bases left unmatched: 7. The CDR3 DNA reads TGTGCCAGTAGAAGTTGGGACAGCGGCAATCAGCCCCAGCATTCT. This gives the protein CASRSWDSGNQPQHS.

Turning to this clonotype: This may be a read error: a much more frequent sequence differs by one nucleotide. The CDR3 bases are TGCGCCAGCAGTGAGTCGACTGTAAACACAGATACGCAGCATTTT. Its translation: CASSESTVNTDTQHF. The rearrangement links TRBV10-1 to TRBJ2-3; no firm D call. The J call could be wrong; TRBJ1-5 is a better fit for the DNA end. This CDR3 spans 15 amino acids. Germline-derived CDR1 and CDR2 are WNHNN and SYGVQD (reference sequence).

Note on this clonotype: Since a much larger clone is just one base distant, this may be a read error. This chain joins TRBV4-1 and TRBJ2-1, with 12 bases identical to TRBD2. Germline V gene sequence: CDR1 MGHRA, CDR2 YSYEKL. The CDR3 spans 17 residues. CDR3 residues: CASSQDFTSGRYNEQLF. CDR3 DNA: TGCGCCAGCAGCCAAGATTTTACTAGCGGGAGGTACAATGAGCAGCTCTTC.

On this clonotype itself: A single base separates this from a much larger clone, so it may be a read error. The chain has TRBV12-3 or TRBV12-4 and TRBJ2-2; TRBD2 matches 10 bases. The CDR3 sequence is 15 residues long. V was pared by 10 bases and J by 4 bases, with 9 bases of the junction left unmatched. Here the CDR3 DNA reads TGTGCCAACAAGGTGGGGACTAGCGTCACCGGGGAGCTGTTTTTT. The encoded protein is CANKVGTSVTGELFF.

This clonotype was observed many times. The chain carries TRBV27 and TRBJ1-6; 9 bases map to TRBD1. This CDR3 is 15 amino acids long. CDR1 and CDR2 (germline): MNHEY, SMNVEV (reference sequence). After removal of 6 bases from V and 6 bases from J, the junction contained 6 bases not matched to a gene. CDR3 loop: CASSVWDRVNSPLHF. CDR3 DNA: TGTGCCAGCAGCGTCTGGGACAGGGTTAATTCACCCCTCCACTTT.

This clonotype occurred many times. The chain recombines TRBV5-5 with TRBJ2-7, with no clear D. Trimming shortened V by 3 bases and J by 5 bases, and 15 bases separated the two germline ends. This CDR3 contains 14 residues. In germline, CDR1 is SGHKS, CDR2 YYEKEE (reference sequence). The CDR3 DNA sequence: TGTGCCAGCAGCTCTGAACATAGGATCGACGAGCAGTACTTC. It encodes CASSSEHRIDEQYF. The full variable domain, completed using reference TRBV5-5 and TRBJ2-7, is DAGVTQSPTHLIKTRGQQVTLRCSPISGHKSVSWYQQVLGQGPQFIFQYYEKEERGRGNFPDRFSARQFPNYSSELNVNALLLGDSALYLCASSSEHRIDEQYFGPGTRLTVT.

This clonotype came up many times. The rearrangement joins TRBV6-1 to TRBJ2-1, with TRBD2 identical over 14 bases. Germline values: CDR1 MNHNS, CDR2 SASEGT. CDR3 length: 16 amino acids. The J segment lost 4 bases and the V segment lost 5 bases, leaving 4 bases of the junction unmatched. CDR3 in DNA: TGTGCCAGCAGTTCCGGGACTAGCGGGAGTTACAATGAGCAGTTCTTC. It codes for CASSSGTSGSYNEQFF.

In its sample, this clonotype was seen many times. The gene calls are TRBV20-1 and TRBJ2-3; 10 bases are shared with TRBD2. Trimming removed 4 bases from V and 2 bases from J; junction bases left unmatched: 12. The CDR3 has 17 residues. From germline, CDR1 is DFQATT and CDR2 SNEGSKA (reference sequence). In DNA form, the CDR3 reads TGCAGTGCTACCCCCCTATCTAGCGGGAGATTCACAGATACGCAGTATTTT. Translating gives CSATPLSSGRFTDTQYF.

This chain connects TRBV30 to TRBJ2-5; D tentatively fits TRBD1 or TRBD2 (5 bases each). The V gene's germline CDR1 is GTSNPN and CDR2 SVGIG (reference sequence). The length of the CDR3 is 15 residues. Trimming shortened V by 4 bases and J by 5 bases, and 20 bases separated the two germline ends. DNA of the CDR3: TGTGCCTGGAATGCCGTAGGGACCCCCGGGGAGACCCAGTACTTC. Translating gives CAWNAVGTPGETQYF.

With respect to this clonotype: Germline and junction disagree at one end, which may indicate a read error. The gene calls are TRBV5-1 and TRBJ2-7; 9 bases are a match to TRBD2. Germline V gene data show CDR1 as SGHRS and CDR2 as YFSETQ. The CDR3 spans 15 residues. CDR3 bases: TGCGCCAGCAGTAATAGCGGGAGCAGCGTCCACGATCAGTACTTC. Its protein product is CASSNSGSSVHDQYF.

This clonotype was picked up a small number of times. The chain couples TRBV7-3 to TRBJ1-5; weak D call: TRBD1 (5 bases). The V gene's germline CDR1 is SGHTA and CDR2 FQGTGA. This CDR3 spans 20 amino acids. With 5 bases removed from V and 0 bases from J, the gap between germline ends came to 26 bases. CDR3 sequence reads: CASSTSRTSGVLYSNQPQHF. The CDR3 DNA sequence: TGTGCCAGCAGCACTTCCCGGACCTCGGGGGTGTTATATAGCAATCAGCCCCAGCATTTT.

Judged by abundance, this clonotype is medium-sized. V is TRBV20-1 and J is TRBJ2-4, with 10 bases fitting TRBD1. J lost 0 bases, V lost 5 bases, and 13 bases had no gene match. The CDR3 is made up of 18 amino acids. The germline V gene has CDR1 DFQATT and CDR2 SNEGSKA (reference sequence). The CDR3 protein is CSALTGTGASEAKNIQYF. Written as DNA, the CDR3 is TGCAGTGCTCTAACCGGGACAGGGGCTTCCGAAGCCAAAAACATTCAGTACTTC.

This clonotype was counted many times. V usage is TRBV29-1 and J usage is TRBJ2-1; D not certain. Between the trimmed V and J ends, which lost 6 bases and 8 bases, there was a span of 8 bases. CDR1 SQVTM and CDR2 ANQGSEA come from the germline V gene. The CDR3 loop spans 10 amino acids. The CDR3 loop is CSVGSDEQFF. DNA for the CDR3: TGCAGCGTGGGGTCGGATGAGCAGTTCTTC.

In the case of this clonotype: The junction shows a germline mismatch at one end, possibly a read error. The rearrangement links TRBV27 to TRBJ1-1; possibly TRBD1 for D (5 bases). The CDR3 runs 15 residues. Per germline, CDR1 MNHEY and CDR2 SMNVEV (reference sequence). The CDR3 is CASSLSGHMNTETFF. CDR3 DNA: TGTGCCAGCAGTTTATCAGGACACATGAACACTGAAACTTTCTTT.

In its sample, this clonotype was seen a few times. A clone one base away is much larger, so this may be a read error. V usage is TRBV28 and J usage is TRBJ2-2, with D perhaps given as TRBD1 or TRBD2 (5 bases each). The CDR3 is 15 amino acids. Germline CDR1 MDHEN, CDR2 SYDVKM. The CDR3 DNA follows: TGTGCCAGCAGTCCCACCGGGACGACTACCGGGAAGCTGTTTTTT. Amino acid sequence: CASSPTGTTTGKLFF.

About this clonotype itself: No conserved phenylalanine or tryptophan is present at the end of the CDR3, so a read error is the likely explanation. The gene calls are TRBV4-3 and TRBJ1-4, with a possible D match to TRBD1 (6 bases). The CDR3 runs 14 residues. The germline gives CDR1 LGHNA, CDR2 YSLEER. CDR3 amino acids: CASSQGQGNEKLFL. CDR3 bases: TGCGCCAGTAGCCAAGGCCAGGGGAACGAAAAACTGTTTTTA.

This clonotype was observed many times. The chain employs TRBV6-1 and TRBJ2-7; D is ambiguous. The CDR3 has 12 residues. Deletions cut 6 bases from V and 6 bases from J, with 12 bases between. CDR1 and CDR2 (germline): MNHNS, SASEGT. The CDR3 here is CASSLKASEQYF. The CDR3 coding sequence is TGTGCCAGCAGCCTAAAGGCTAGCGAGCAGTACTTC.

In this sample, this clonotype turned up many times. The rearrangement uses TRBV2 and TRBJ1-2; 8 bases fit TRBD1. This CDR3 has 15 amino acids. The ends lost 2 bases at V and 3 bases at J; junction bases unmatched: 5. CDR1 is SNHLY and CDR2 is FYNNEI in the germline V gene. The chain's CDR3 is CASSEWGQADYGYTF. The CDR3 DNA is TGTGCCAGCAGTGAATGGGGACAGGCTGACTATGGCTACACCTTC.

This clonotype has a count of ten or more. This rearrangement joins TRBV2 to TRBJ2-6, with D unclear. Per the germline V gene, CDR1 is SNHLY and CDR2 is FYNNEI. V was shortened by 3 bases and J by 3 bases, with 6 bases between the two germline ends. The CDR3 totals 14 residues. The CDR3 nucleotides are TGTGCCAGCAGTGAGAACATTGGGGCCAACGTCCTGACTTTC. Protein product: CASSENIGANVLTF.

This clonotype has a count of ten or more. The chain combines TRBV12-3 or TRBV12-4 with TRBJ1-2; D is possibly TRBD1 (5 bases). Trimming pared 3 bases from V and 4 bases from J, leaving 15 bases between. This CDR3 has 15 residues. This chain's CDR3 is CASSLGDRTAYGYTF. Here the CDR3 DNA reads TGTGCCAGCAGTTTGGGGGATAGGACGGCCTATGGCTACACCTTC.

This clonotype rates as medium-sized (0.01 to 0.1%). J is TRBJ1-1 and V is TRBV20-1, with D perhaps TRBD1 (5 bases). The CDR3 spans 14 residues. V lost 5 bases and J 0 bases, leaving 13 bases between the germline ends. Germline V CDR1 and CDR2: DFQATT, SNEGSKA (reference sequence). The CDR3 sequence is CSAARQRMNTEAFF. The DNA for the CDR3 is TGCAGTGCTGCGAGACAGAGGATGAACACTGAAGCTTTCTTT.

This clonotype is medium-sized. The J gene is TRBJ1-5, the V gene TRBV27, with 7 bases identical to TRBD1. V lost 0 bases and J lost 4; bases outside the gene matches: 9. The CDR3 contains 17 residues. In germline, CDR1 is MNHEY, CDR2 SMNVEV (reference sequence). CDR3 region: CASSLSVGGLLNQPQHF. The DNA for the CDR3 is TGTGCCAGCAGTTTATCTGTAGGGGGCCTCTTAAATCAGCCCCAGCATTTT.

This clonotype counts as medium-sized. The chain is built from TRBV6-1 and TRBJ1-3; D gene unclear. V shed 7 bases and J shed 0 bases, with 13 bases lying between them. Per the germline V gene, CDR1 is MNHNS and CDR2 is SASEGT. This CDR3 spans 15 amino acids. CDR3 nucleotide sequence: TGTGCCAGCACCCCGGACGCTTACTCTGGAAACACCATATATTTT. Protein product: CASTPDAYSGNTIYF.

This clonotype has only a few counts. This chain's CDR3 is CASSPLAGGLSEQYF. CDR3 DNA: TGTGCCAGCAGTCCATTAGCGGGGGGGCTAAGCGAGCAGTACTTC. The gene calls are TRBV12-3 or TRBV12-4 and TRBJ2-7, with 11 nucleotides matching TRBD2. CDR3 length equals 15 residues. After removal of 5 bases from V and 6 bases from J, the junction contained 9 bases not matched to a gene.

Of note for this clonotype: This may stem from a read error, because a much larger clone lies one nucleotide away. The chain employs TRBV19 and TRBJ2-5; the match to TRBD2 covers 7 bases. The CDR3 is 14 amino acids. Germline V gives CDR1 LNHDA, CDR2 SQIVND (reference sequence). With V trimmed by 6 bases and J by 9 bases, 13 bases remained unmatched. The CDR3 here is CASSPQAGVEAQYF. The CDR3 bases are TGTGCCAGTAGCCCCCAGGCGGGGGTTGAGGCCCAGTACTTC.

V is TRBV5-1 and J is TRBJ2-7; TRBD1 matches at 7 bases. The CDR3 has 15 residues. J lost 2 bases, V lost 0 bases, and 5 bases had no gene match. Germline-derived CDR1 and CDR2 are SGHRS and YFSETQ. This CDR3 is CASSLEGAPTYEQYF. The CDR3 DNA is TGCGCCAGCAGCTTGGAGGGGGCTCCTACCTACGAGCAGTACTTC.